A selection of T cell receptor beta chains follows, all from one sample in a study of brain metastases from non-small cell lung cancer. Generated by immunoSEQ multiplex PCR, the TCRdb table keeps only in-frame clones and is missing some. Of a few thousand clones listed, more than 75% are singletons. Material for sequencing was tumor-adjacent normal tissue. These receptors were taken from a donor older than 35 with non-small cell lung cancer. The CDR3 runs from the conserved cysteine through the conserved F or W. The D gene is left open where the match is weak. Rows give clone size only sometimes, using once, few, many, or a class for an expanded clone.

D gene: NA
clone size: NA
V gene: TRBV30
J gene: TRBJ1-4
CDR3 protein: CAWSSEGTTNEKLFF
CDR3 DNA: TGTGCCTGGTCTTCAGAGGGGACTACTAATGAAAAACTGTTTTTT

D gene: NA
clone size: NA
V gene: TRBV19
J gene: TRBJ1-1
CDR3 protein: CASSRFPRGDTEAFF
CDR3 DNA: TGTGCCAGTAGCAGATTCCCAAGGGGTGACACTGAAGCTTTCTTT

D gene: TRBD2
clone size: NA
V gene: TRBV5-1
J gene: TRBJ2-5
CDR3 protein: CASSRSGTSGIAGETQYF
CDR3 DNA: TGCGCCAGCAGCCGATCCGGGACTAGTGGGATAGCGGGGGAGACCCAGTACTTC

D gene: NA
clone size: NA
V gene: TRBV21-1
J gene: TRBJ1-2
CDR3 protein: CTSSNSGRDGYGYTF
CDR3 DNA: TGTACCAGCAGCAACTCAGGAAGGGACGGTTATGGCTACACCTTC

D gene: NA
clone size: NA
V gene: TRBV5-1
J gene: TRBJ1-1
CDR3 protein: CASALGGARNTEAFF
CDR3 DNA: TGCGCCAGCGCATTAGGAGGGGCACGGAACACTGAAGCTTTCTTT

D gene: NA
clone size: NA
V gene: TRBV7-6
J gene: TRBJ1-5
CDR3 protein: CASSRDSNQPQHF
CDR3 DNA: TGTGCCAGCAGCCGGGACAGCAATCAGCCCCAGCATTTT

D gene: NA
clone size: NA
V gene: TRBV28
J gene: TRBJ1-1
CDR3 protein: CASRFQYEAFF
CDR3 DNA: TGTGCCAGCAGGTTTCAGTATGAAGCTTTCTTT

D gene: NA
clone size: NA
V gene: TRBV6-5
J gene: TRBJ2-5
CDR3 protein: CASRGETQYF
CDR3 DNA: TGTGCCAGCAGGGGGGAGACCCAGTACTTC

D gene: NA
clone size: NA
V gene: TRBV19
J gene: TRBJ2-5
CDR3 protein: CASSKLGVGETQYF
CDR3 DNA: TGTGCCAGTAGTAAATTAGGGGTTGGGGAGACCCAGTACTTC

D gene: NA
clone size: NA
V gene: TRBV9
J gene: TRBJ2-1
CDR3 protein: CASSVAEGEQFF
CDR3 DNA: TGTGCCAGCAGCGTAGCAGAGGGTGAGCAGTTCTTC

D gene: TRBD1
clone size: NA
V gene: TRBV28
J gene: TRBJ2-7
CDR3 protein: CASSSPDRAYEQYF
CDR3 DNA: TGTGCCAGCAGTTCCCCGGACAGGGCCTACGAGCAGTACTTC

D gene: TRBD2
clone size: NA
V gene: TRBV18
J gene: TRBJ2-1
CDR3 protein: CASSPEGLAYNEQFF
CDR3 DNA: TGTGCCAGCTCACCGGAGGGACTAGCCTACAATGAGCAGTTCTTC

D gene: TRBD1
clone size: NA
V gene: TRBV6-2/TRBV6-3
J gene: TRBJ1-1
CDR3 protein: CASTPVRGRNTEAFF
CDR3 DNA: TGTGCCAGCACCCCGGTAAGGGGGCGGAACACTGAAGCTTTCTTT

D gene: NA
clone size: NA
V gene: TRBV28
J gene: TRBJ1-1
CDR3 protein: CASNDRVEAFF
CDR3 DNA: TGTGCCAGCAATGACCGTGTAGAAGCTTTCTTT

D gene: NA
clone size: large
V gene: TRBV28
J gene: TRBJ1-1
CDR3 protein: CASRVGSTEAFF
CDR3 DNA: TGTGCCAGCAGGGTGGGTTCCACTGAAGCTTTCTTT

D gene: TRBD2
clone size: few
V gene: TRBV27
J gene: TRBJ2-7
CDR3 protein: CASSLLAGSSYEQYF
CDR3 DNA: TGTGCCAGCAGTCTTCTAGCGGGGAGCTCCTACGAGCAGTACTTC

D gene: NA
clone size: NA
V gene: TRBV12-3/TRBV12-4
J gene: TRBJ2-5
CDR3 protein: CASSLPGGETQYF
CDR3 DNA: TGTGCCAGCAGTTTACCCGGGGGAGAGACCCAGTACTTC

D gene: TRBD1
clone size: NA
V gene: TRBV18
J gene: TRBJ2-7
CDR3 protein: CASSPLGTVNEQYF
CDR3 DNA: TGTGCCAGCTCACCACTCGGGACAGTTAACGAGCAGTACTTC

D gene: NA
clone size: NA
V gene: TRBV24-1
J gene: TRBJ2-7
CDR3 protein: CATSDNAGLEQYF
CDR3 DNA: TGTGCCACCAGTGACAACGCAGGGCTGGAGCAGTACTTC

D gene: NA
clone size: few
V gene: TRBV19
J gene: TRBJ2-7
CDR3 protein: CASSDGGYSYEQYF
CDR3 DNA: TGTGCCAGTAGCGACGGGGGATACTCCTACGAGCAGTACTTC

D gene: NA
clone size: NA
V gene: TRBV9
J gene: TRBJ1-2
CDR3 protein: CASSLSRTVNLEGYTF
CDR3 DNA: TGTGCCAGCAGCCTATCTAGGACAGTCAACCTCGAGGGCTACACCTTC

D gene: NA
clone size: once
V gene: TRBV28
J gene: TRBJ2-7
CDR3 protein: CASSIDSSYEQYF
CDR3 DNA: TGTGCCAGCAGCATTGACAGCTCCTACGAGCAGTACTTC

D gene: TRBD2
clone size: large
V gene: TRBV7-2
J gene: TRBJ2-7
CDR3 protein: CASSLGLAGRPAYEQYF
CDR3 DNA: TGTGCCAGCAGCTTGGGACTAGCGGGGCGTCCTGCCTACGAGCAGTACTTC

D gene: TRBD2
clone size: NA
V gene: TRBV9
J gene: TRBJ2-3
CDR3 protein: CASSLRRGGPTDTQYF
CDR3 DNA: TGTGCCAGCAGCTTACGCCGGGGGGGGCCCACAGATACGCAGTATTTT

D gene: TRBD2
clone size: NA
V gene: TRBV6-2/TRBV6-3
J gene: TRBJ2-7
CDR3 protein: CASSSLAGVGLSEQYF
CDR3 DNA: TGTGCCAGCAGTTCCCTAGCGGGAGTAGGTTTGTCCGAGCAGTACTTC

D gene: NA
clone size: NA
V gene: TRBV19
J gene: TRBJ1-2
CDR3 protein: CASSTQGGAGYTF
CDR3 DNA: TGTGCCAGTAGTACGCAGGGTGGAGCTGGCTACACCTTC

D gene: TRBD1
clone size: once
V gene: TRBV5-1
J gene: TRBJ2-7
CDR3 protein: CASSLSWDSAGYEQYF
CDR3 DNA: TGCGCCAGCAGCTTGAGCTGGGACAGCGCAGGCTACGAGCAGTACTTC

D gene: NA
clone size: large
V gene: TRBV5-6
J gene: TRBJ2-2
CDR3 protein: CASSLVRAEELFF
CDR3 DNA: TGTGCCAGCAGCTTGGTCCGAGCCGAGGAGCTGTTTTTT

D gene: TRBD2
clone size: NA
V gene: TRBV6-6
J gene: TRBJ2-3
CDR3 protein: CASSYGLAGGDTQYF
CDR3 DNA: TGTGCCAGCAGTTACGGGCTAGCGGGGGGGGATACGCAGTATTTT

D gene: NA
clone size: NA
V gene: TRBV19
J gene: TRBJ2-5
CDR3 protein: CASSGGTETQYF
CDR3 DNA: TGTGCCAGTAGTGGTGGAACGGAGACCCAGTACTTC

D gene: NA
clone size: few
V gene: TRBV28
J gene: TRBJ2-7
CDR3 protein: CASSLLRRFYEQYF
CDR3 DNA: TGTGCCAGCAGTTTACTAAGGAGATTCTACGAGCAGTACTTC

D gene: NA
clone size: NA
V gene: TRBV4-1
J gene: TRBJ2-3
CDR3 protein: CASSQDTTDTQYF
CDR3 DNA: TGCGCCAGCAGCCAAGATACTACAGATACGCAGTATTTT

D gene: NA
clone size: NA
V gene: TRBV21-1
J gene: TRBJ2-7
CDR3 protein: CASSKPARSYEQYF
CDR3 DNA: TGTGCCAGCAGCAAACCGGCCCGCTCCTACGAGCAGTACTTC

D gene: NA
clone size: NA
V gene: TRBV21-1
J gene: TRBJ2-1
CDR3 protein: CASNTLAGVQFF
CDR3 DNA: TGTGCCAGCAACACACTAGCGGGAGTGCAGTTCTTC

D gene: TRBD2
clone size: large
V gene: TRBV29-1
J gene: TRBJ2-1
CDR3 protein: CSVGVAGGSYNEQFF
CDR3 DNA: TGCAGCGTTGGGGTAGCGGGAGGGAGTTACAATGAGCAGTTCTTC

D gene: NA
clone size: NA
V gene: TRBV2
J gene: TRBJ2-1
CDR3 protein: CAWDLADYNEQFF
CDR3 DNA: TGTGCCTGGGATTTAGCGGATTACAATGAGCAGTTCTTC

D gene: TRBD1
clone size: NA
V gene: TRBV19
J gene: TRBJ2-2
CDR3 protein: CASRGQGMSGELFF
CDR3 DNA: TGTGCCAGTAGGGGACAGGGAATGAGCGGGGAGCTGTTTTTT

D gene: NA
clone size: NA
V gene: TRBV19
J gene: TRBJ1-2
CDR3 protein: CASIGVRTDGYTF
CDR3 DNA: TGTGCCAGTATTGGAGTGAGGACAGATGGCTACACCTTC

D gene: NA
clone size: NA
V gene: TRBV5-4
J gene: TRBJ2-3
CDR3 protein: CASSSDSGLRVDTQYF
CDR3 DNA: TGTGCCAGCAGCTCGGACTCTGGTCTTAGAGTAGATACGCAGTATTTT

D gene: NA
clone size: NA
V gene: TRBV27
J gene: TRBJ1-2
CDR3 protein: CASSLLADGNYGYTF
CDR3 DNA: TGTGCCAGCAGCCTACTCGCTGATGGTAACTATGGCTACACCTTC

D gene: NA
clone size: NA
V gene: TRBV7-8
J gene: TRBJ2-3
CDR3 protein: CASSLAGGSTDTQYF
CDR3 DNA: TGTGCCAGCAGCTTAGCGGGGGGTAGCACAGATACGCAGTATTTT

D gene: NA
clone size: NA
V gene: TRBV24-1
J gene: TRBJ2-1
CDR3 protein: CATSRGSSNEQFF
CDR3 DNA: TGTGCCACTAGCAGGGGTTCGAGCAATGAGCAGTTCTTC

D gene: TRBD1
clone size: NA
V gene: TRBV27
J gene: TRBJ2-5
CDR3 protein: CASSSMRTGGGETQYF
CDR3 DNA: TGTGCCAGCAGTTCCATGAGGACAGGGGGCGGCGAGACCCAGTACTTC

D gene: TRBD1
clone size: NA
V gene: TRBV28
J gene: TRBJ1-1
CDR3 protein: CASREIRQGYTEAFF
CDR3 DNA: TGTGCCAGCAGAGAGATAAGACAGGGGTATACTGAAGCTTTCTTT

D gene: TRBD1
clone size: NA
V gene: TRBV11-3
J gene: TRBJ2-2
CDR3 protein: CASSSGTGSNTGELFF
CDR3 DNA: TGTGCCAGCAGCTCCGGGACAGGGTCGAACACCGGGGAGCTGTTTTTT

D gene: TRBD2
clone size: NA
V gene: TRBV5-1
J gene: TRBJ2-2
CDR3 protein: CASGLAGNTGELFF
CDR3 DNA: TGCGCCAGCGGACTAGCGGGAAACACCGGGGAGCTGTTTTTT

D gene: NA
clone size: few
V gene: TRBV6-5
J gene: TRBJ1-3
CDR3 protein: CASRPGGAGNTIYF
CDR3 DNA: TGTGCCAGCAGACCCGGGGGGGCCGGAAACACCATATATTTT

D gene: TRBD1
clone size: NA
V gene: TRBV19
J gene: TRBJ2-2
CDR3 protein: CASRAGGHTGELFF
CDR3 DNA: TGTGCCAGTAGAGCAGGGGGACACACCGGGGAGCTGTTTTTT

D gene: TRBD1
clone size: NA
V gene: TRBV19
J gene: TRBJ1-1
CDR3 protein: CASSVTGTGSEAFF
CDR3 DNA: TGTGCCAGTAGTGTAACCGGGACAGGGTCTGAAGCTTTCTTT

D gene: TRBD1
clone size: once
V gene: TRBV2
J gene: TRBJ2-2
CDR3 protein: CASSRDRGVAGELFF
CDR3 DNA: TGTGCCAGCAGTCGAGACAGGGGTGTGGCCGGGGAGCTGTTTTTT

D gene: NA
clone size: once
V gene: TRBV4-1
J gene: TRBJ2-5
CDR3 protein: CASSQACLQETQYF
CDR3 DNA: TGCGCCAGCAGCCAAGCCTGCCTACAAGAGACCCAGTACTTC

D gene: NA
clone size: NA
V gene: TRBV5-6
J gene: TRBJ1-5
CDR3 protein: CASSLGAALLNQPQHF
CDR3 DNA: TGTGCCAGCAGTTTAGGGGCAGCCCTTCTCAATCAGCCCCAGCATTTT

D gene: NA
clone size: NA
V gene: TRBV7-6
J gene: TRBJ1-1
CDR3 protein: CASSLDLNTEAFF
CDR3 DNA: TGTGCCAGCAGTCTCGACCTGAACACTGAAGCTTTTTTT

D gene: TRBD1
clone size: NA
V gene: TRBV19
J gene: TRBJ2-7
CDR3 protein: CASSGLGQGAGDYEQYF
CDR3 DNA: TGTGCCAGTAGTGGCTTGGGACAGGGGGCAGGGGACTACGAGCAGTACTTC

D gene: TRBD2
clone size: NA
V gene: TRBV10-3
J gene: TRBJ2-3
CDR3 protein: CATTRSTSGSIPDTQYF
CDR3 DNA: TGTGCCACCACAAGATCAACTAGCGGGAGTATCCCAGATACGCAGTATTTT

D gene: NA
clone size: NA
V gene: TRBV5-6
J gene: TRBJ1-2
CDR3 protein: CASSPNSRTNYGYTF
CDR3 DNA: TGTGCCAGCAGCCCCAACAGCAGAACTAACTATGGCTATACCTTC

D gene: NA
clone size: NA
V gene: TRBV10-1
J gene: TRBJ2-2
CDR3 protein: CASRVGDPTGELFF
CDR3 DNA: TGCGCCAGTAGAGTGGGGGACCCCACCGGGGAGCTGTTTTTT

D gene: NA
clone size: NA
V gene: TRBV6-5
J gene: TRBJ1-1
CDR3 protein: CASGGAEAFF
CDR3 DNA: TGTGCCAGCGGGGGCGCTGAAGCTTTCTTT

D gene: TRBD1
clone size: few
V gene: TRBV5-1
J gene: TRBJ1-1
CDR3 protein: CASSLSGTGNTEAFF
CDR3 DNA: TGCGCCAGCAGCCTATCCGGGACAGGGAACACTGAAGCTTTCTTT

D gene: TRBD2
clone size: NA
V gene: TRBV7-8
J gene: TRBJ2-1
CDR3 protein: CASTWGAGGTYNEQFF
CDR3 DNA: TGTGCCAGCACGTGGGGAGCGGGAGGGACCTACAATGAGCAGTTCTTC